This T cell receptor beta chain was sequenced during a study of blood T cell repertoires in COVID-19. Study overall: There were acute and convalescent COVID-19 samples, and they came from the United States, Italy and Spain. PBMCs, B-cell-depleted T cells, or T cells provided the cDNA or gDNA that made up the material.

Original analysis: Amplifying reference gene primers gave estimates of nucleated cell counts. Produced via immunoSEQ multiplex PCR; TCRdb's table is partial and in-frame only. D and trimming were read from the DNA, whereas the V and J calls and clone size are those reported in that table. The sample includes roughly 250,000 clones, about 88% of them seen just once. Germline lookup yields CDR1 LNHDA and CDR2 SQIVND (reference sequence). The CDR3 loop spans 16 amino acids. Trimming cost V 3 bases and J 6 bases; bases outside gene matches: 9. The V and J genes are TRBV19 and TRBJ2-3; the match to TRBD2 covers 10 bases. This clonotype was obtained from a man in his sixties who had recovered from COVID-19. The sample was peripheral blood. This CDR3 reads CASSIRPLAGLDTQYF. CDR3 in DNA: TGTGCCAGTAGTATTCGCCCACTAGCGGGGCTGGATACGCAGTATTTT.